The 20 T cell receptor beta chains listed next were all sequenced from one sample in a study of memory CD4+ T cells and cytomegalovirus serostatus. The sort gate was single viable CD3+CD4+CD8-CD45RO+ cells for memory CD4+ T cells. Sequencing used immunoSEQ multiplex PCR; TCRdb keeps in-frame clones, though not all of them. The profile shows under 85,000 clones, 60% to 80% of them singletons. Sequences were obtained from memory CD4+ T cells from blood. The receptors were gathered from an adult in good health and CMV-seropositive.

J is TRBJ2-2 and V is TRBV27, with D hard to call. With 6 bases removed from V and 8 bases from J, the gap between germline ends came to 16 bases. Germline V gives CDR1 MNHEY, CDR2 SMNVEV (reference sequence). This CDR3 region has 14 residues. The CDR3 region is CASRRLSVGGELFF. The DNA for the CDR3 is TGTGCCAGCAGACGACTCTCGGTCGGTGGGGAGCTGTTTTTT.

This clone appeared a few times. The chain recombines TRBV19 with TRBJ1-5; D remains unclear. Trimming took 1 base from V and 1 from J, leaving 14 bases between them. Germline CDR1 is LNHDA and CDR2 is SQIVND (reference sequence). This CDR3 spans 17 amino acids. CDR3 in DNA: TGTGCCAGTAGTATAGGGAGGGTTTGGTTGAGCAATCAGCCCCAGCATTTT. Translation: CASSIGRVWLSNQPQHF. Based on the CDR3 plus reference TRBV19 and TRBJ1-5, the full variable domain is DGGITQSPKYLFRKEGQNVTLSCEQNLNHDAMYWYRQDPGQGLRLIYYSQIVNDFQKGDIAEGYSVSREKKESFPLTVTSAQKNPTAFYLCASSIGRVWLSNQPQHFGDGTRLSIL.

The chain is built from TRBV5-6 and TRBJ2-7, with 8 bases fitting TRBD2. Germline trimming cut 4 bases from V and 7 bases from J; bases unmatched to any gene: 10. The CDR3 totals 14 residues. CDR1 and CDR2 from the germline V gene are SGHDT and YYEEEE. In nucleotides, the CDR3 is TGTGCCAGCAGCCCACTCGGGGGGGGGTCGGAGCAGTACGTC. It encodes CASSPLGGGSEQYV.

This clone was counted between two and nine times. As DNA, the CDR3 is TGTGCCAGCAGAAGGGACTATGGGAACACGAATGAGCAGTTCTTC. Translated, it gives CASRRDYGNTNEQFF. The gene calls are TRBV5-4 and TRBJ2-1; 7 nucleotides agree with TRBD2. V was clipped by 5 bases and J by 7 bases; unmatched bases: 12. Germline lookup yields CDR1 SGHNT and CDR2 YYREEE (reference sequence). The CDR3 totals 15 residues.

The chain links TRBV5-1 to TRBJ2-7; tentatively, D is TRBD2 (5 bases). With 3 bases removed from V and 1 base from J, the gap between germline ends came to 11 bases. There are 14 residues in the CDR3. Per germline, CDR1 SGHRS and CDR2 YFSETQ. Here the CDR3 reads CASSSGTGSYEQYV. Written as DNA, the CDR3 is TGCGCCAGCAGCTCGGGAACTGGTTCCTACGAGCAGTACGTC.

J is TRBJ1-5 and V is TRBV28; D gene ambiguous. The V end lost 5 bases, the J end lost 3 bases, and 11 bases lay between the germline ends. The CDR3 spans 14 residues. Germline V gives CDR1 MDHEN, CDR2 SYDVKM. CDR3 bases: TGTGCCAGCAGTCCGGTGGATTTCAATCAGCCCCAGCATTTT. Translating it yields CASSPVDFNQPQHF. Complete variable domain (other parts from reference TRBV28 and TRBJ1-5): DVKVTQSSRYLVKRTGEKVFLECVQDMDHENMFWYRQDPGLGLRLIYFSYDVKMKEKGDIPEGYSVSREKKERFSLILESASTNQTSMYLCASSPVDFNQPQHFGDGTRLSIL.

This clone was found a few times. V is TRBV10-3 and J is TRBJ1-5; possibly TRBD1 for D (6 bases). Trimming took 3 bases from V and 5 from J, leaving 11 bases between them. The germline V gene has CDR1 ENHRY and CDR2 SYGVKD. This CDR3 contains 14 residues. The CDR3 reads CAISDRAGDQPQHF. In DNA, the CDR3 is TGTGCCATCAGTGATAGGGCAGGGGATCAGCCCCAGCATTTT.

The rearrangement joins TRBV15 to TRBJ2-1; D possibly corresponds to TRBD2 (5 bases). Germline values: CDR1 LNHNV, CDR2 YYDKDF (reference sequence). The V end was cut by 3 bases, the J end by 12 bases, with 24 bases between. The CDR3 extends over 16 amino acids. The CDR3, as DNA: TGTGCCACCAGCAGGGAAGCCGGGCTACAGACCGAGGGGCAGTTCTTC. It encodes CATSREAGLQTEGQFF.

The chain has TRBV27 and TRBJ2-7, with D possibly TRBD1 on 6 matching bases. From germline, CDR1 is MNHEY and CDR2 SMNVEV (reference sequence). V shed 10 bases and J shed 2 bases, with 18 bases lying between them. The CDR3 extends over 14 amino acids. The CDR3 loop reads CATKKTGNPYEQYF. The CDR3 DNA reads TGTGCCACCAAAAAAACAGGGAACCCCTACGAGCAGTACTTC.

A single count supports this clone. The rearrangement uses TRBV11-3 and TRBJ1-1; 11 bases fit TRBD1. This CDR3 is built from 16 residues. Germline assignment: CDR1 SGHNT and CDR2 YENEEA. Trimming took 3 bases from V and 0 from J; bases not matched to a gene: 3. The CDR3 region has the DNA TGTGCCAGCAGCTTGGGGACAGGGGGAATGAACACTGAAGCTTTCTTT. This encodes CASSLGTGGMNTEAFF. The full variable domain, in which reference TRBV11-3 and TRBJ1-1 provide the parts outside the CDR3, is EAGVVQSPRYKIIEKKQPVAFWCNPISGHNTLYWYLQNLGQGPELLIRYENEEAVDDSQLPKDRFSAERLKGVDSTLKIQPAELGDSAVYLCASSLGTGGMNTEAFFGQGTRLTVV.

V is TRBV11-3 and J is TRBJ2-2, with 8 bases fitting TRBD2. Germline values: CDR1 SGHNT, CDR2 YENEEA. The CDR3 is made up of 15 amino acids. V dropped 5 bases and J dropped 7; count of bases not matched to a gene: 9. CDR3 nucleotide sequence: TGTGCCAGCAGCCCCCGGGGGGGCATCGGCGGGGAGCTGTTTTTT. As protein: CASSPRGGIGGELFF.

This sequence joins TRBV11-3 and TRBJ2-3; 11 nucleotides line up with TRBD2. J gave up 1 base and V 3 bases, and 3 bases lay outside the gene matches. CDR1 and CDR2 (germline): SGHNT, YENEEA. CDR3 length: 16 residues. As DNA, the CDR3 is TGTGCCAGCAGCTTCGGGACTAGCGGTCGCACAGATACGCAGTATTTT. It specifies CASSFGTSGRTDTQYF.

The gene calls are TRBV7-2 and TRBJ2-1; tentative D call: TRBD1 (6 bases). Germline V gene data show CDR1 as SGHTA and CDR2 as FQGNSA. V was clipped by 1 base and J by 0 bases, with 13 bases between them. The CDR3 runs to 17 residues. Here the CDR3 DNA reads TGTGCCAGCAGCTTAGTTGGCAGACAGGTCTCCTACAATGAGCAGTTCTTC. It specifies CASSLVGRQVSYNEQFF.

J is TRBJ2-5 and V is TRBV11-2, with TRBD2 as a possible D gene (6 bases). This CDR3 region has 16 residues. The V end lost 1 base, the J end lost 3 bases, and 15 bases lay between the germline ends. The germline CDR1 and CDR2 sequences are SGHAT and FQNNGV. CDR3 residues: CASSLGASREKETQYF. The DNA for the CDR3 is TGTGCCAGCAGCTTAGGGGCTAGCCGGGAGAAAGAGACCCAGTACTTC. Together with reference TRBV11-2 and TRBJ2-5, the CDR3 gives the full variable domain: EAGVAQSPRYKIIEKRQSVAFWCNPISGHATLYWYQQILGQGPKLLIQFQNNGVVDDSQLPKDRFSAERLKGVDSTLKIQPAKLEDSAVYLCASSLGASREKETQYFGPGTRLLVL.

The chain couples TRBV19 to TRBJ2-2, with D possibly matching TRBD2 (5 bases). CDR1 LNHDA and CDR2 SQIVND come from the germline V gene (reference sequence). The V and J ends lost 7 bases and 6 bases respectively, with 12 bases between them. The CDR3 has 13 residues. Written as DNA, the CDR3 is TGTGCCAGTACGTCGGTCGGGGCCGGGGAGCTGTTTTTT. This codes for CASTSVGAGELFF.

The genes are TRBV29-1 and TRBJ2-1; the D gene could be TRBD1 or TRBD2 (5 bases each). The CDR3 covers 14 residues. Germline V gives CDR1 SQVTM, CDR2 ANQGSEA. With 0 bases removed from V and 3 bases from J, the gap between germline ends came to 9 bases. The chain's CDR3 is CSVEDGTFYNEQFF. CDR3 DNA: TGCAGCGTTGAAGATGGGACCTTCTACAATGAGCAGTTCTTC.

This clone occurred a few times. The J gene is TRBJ1-1, the V gene TRBV28, with D possibly TRBD1 on 6 matching bases. CDR1 and CDR2 from the germline V gene are MDHEN and SYDVKM. V lost 4 bases and J 1 base, leaving 13 bases between the germline ends. There are 15 residues in the CDR3. The DNA of the CDR3 is TGTGCCAGCAGTTCCCCCGGACAGTCGAACACTGAAGCTTTCTTT. This gives the protein CASSSPGQSNTEAFF.

This chain joins TRBV5-1 and TRBJ2-1; D gene unclear. CDR3 size: 13 residues. V shed 0 bases and J shed 5 bases, with 6 bases lying between them. The germline gives CDR1 SGHRS, CDR2 YFSETQ. DNA of the CDR3: TGCGCCAGCAGCTTGGACACACACAATGAGCAGTTCTTC. It is translated as CASSLDTHNEQFF.

The rearrangement joins TRBV9 to TRBJ2-2, with a tentative D call TRBD2 (6 bases). The CDR3 runs 16 residues. Germline V gene lookup returns CDR1 SGDLS and CDR2 YYNGEE. Trimming removed 1 base at V and 1 base at J, with 11 bases between. The CDR3 here is CASSVYLARNTGELFF. The CDR3, as DNA: TGTGCCAGCAGCGTATACCTAGCGAGGAACACCGGGGAGCTGTTTTTT.

This chain joins TRBV28 and TRBJ1-2; no clear D gene. The CDR3 sequence is 12 residues long. From germline, CDR1 is MDHEN and CDR2 SYDVKM. The CDR3 bases are TGTGGGATTTCTACTTATAACTATGGCTACACCTTC. Protein product: CGISTYNYGYTF.